The 17 T cell receptor beta chains below come from one sample, sequenced in a study of cytomegalovirus exposure and HLA in healthy donors. The study ran its PCR with 60 Vbeta and 13 Jbeta primers. Sequenced by immunoSEQ multiplex PCR; TCRdb stores in-frame clones only, minus some. The sample holds about 130,000 clones, around four fifths seen once. Sequenced input: PBMCs. These receptors all come from a boy aged 2-9 years in good health and CMV-seronegative.

J is TRBJ2-2 and V is TRBV6-6; a possible D gene is TRBD1 (6 bases). Trimming cost V 5 bases and J 6 bases, with 13 bases left between them. Germline assignment: CDR1 MNHNY and CDR2 SVGAGI (reference sequence). The CDR3 is made up of 14 amino acids. The CDR3 is CASSNYRESGELFF. In DNA form, the CDR3 reads TGTGCCAGCAGTAACTACAGGGAATCCGGGGAGCTGTTTTTT.

The rearrangement uses TRBV9 and TRBJ1-2; D is uncertain. The CDR3 loop spans 13 amino acids. V lost 2 bases, J lost 8 bases, and 13 bases lay in between. Germline-derived CDR1 and CDR2 are SGDLS and YYNGEE. The CDR3 reads CASSVEDQQGYTF. In DNA, the CDR3 is TGTGCCAGCAGCGTGGAGGACCAGCAGGGCTACACCTTC.

This clone has more than one count but fewer than ten. The V gene is TRBV7-6, the J gene TRBJ2-1, with 8 positions matching TRBD2. This CDR3 has 16 amino acids. Germline lookup yields CDR1 SGHVS and CDR2 FNYEAQ. V trimming: 2 bases; J trimming: 2 bases; junction bases outside the gene matches: 5. CDR3 nucleotides: TGTGCCAGCAGCTTATCTGCGGGAGGAACCTACAATGAGCAGTTCTTC. Protein: CASSLSAGGTYNEQFF.

The chain joins TRBV2 to TRBJ1-4, with D possibly matching TRBD1 (5 bases). The CDR3 is 18 residues long. The germline V gene encodes CDR1 SNHLY and CDR2 FYNNEI. V lost 4 bases and J 0 bases, leaving 18 bases between the germline ends. This CDR3 is CASSGPPSTDATNEKLFF. The CDR3 nucleotides read TGTGCCAGCAGTGGCCCTCCCTCGACAGACGCAACTAATGAAAAACTGTTTTTT.

The chain is built from TRBV5-4 and TRBJ1-3; D possibly corresponds to TRBD1 (6 bases). V gave up 3 bases and J gave up 0 bases, with 13 bases separating them. Germline V gene sequence: CDR1 SGHNT, CDR2 YYREEE (reference sequence). The CDR3 spans 16 residues. The CDR3 reads CASSSQGTLSGNTIYF. CDR3 DNA: TGTGCCAGCAGCTCACAGGGTACCCTCTCTGGAAACACCATATATTTT.

J is TRBJ1-2 and V is TRBV5-1; D perhaps matches TRBD1 (5 bases). This CDR3 comprises 15 residues. V was trimmed by 5 bases and J by 2 bases, leaving 16 bases between them. Germline V gene sequence: CDR1 SGHRS, CDR2 YFSETQ. CDR3 nucleotide sequence: TGCGCCAGCAGGGGGGGGATAACTCCGAACTATGGCTACACCTTC. It yields the protein CASRGGITPNYGYTF.

This chain links TRBV9 with TRBJ1-6; TRBD1 aligns across 8 bases. CDR1 and CDR2 from the germline V gene are SGDLS and YYNGEE. V was clipped by 3 bases and J by 5 bases; unmatched bases: 7. CDR3 length: 16 amino acids. The CDR3 DNA follows: TGTGCCAGCAGCGCAACAGGGGGACCCGATAATTCACCCCTCCACTTT. Protein product: CASSATGGPDNSPLHF.

The rearrangement joins TRBV4-3 to TRBJ1-2; D is uncertain. The CDR3 contains 12 residues. CDR1 and CDR2 from the germline V gene are LGHNA and YSLEER. Trimming left V 4 bases short and J 8 bases short, with 11 bases between. The CDR3 nucleotides are TGCGCCAGCAGCCTGCTAAACGGGGGCTACACCTTC. Its translation: CASSLLNGGYTF.

The chain joins TRBV6-4 to TRBJ1-6; tentatively, D is TRBD1 (6 bases). Deletions cut 2 bases from V and 10 bases from J, with 15 bases between. Germline CDR1 reads MRHNA; CDR2 reads SNTAGT. The CDR3 covers 15 residues. CDR3 nucleotide sequence: TGTGCCAGCAGTGACAAGGGGTCAGGGGAATCACCCCTCCACTTT. Protein: CASSDKGSGESPLHF.

The chain carries TRBV6-1 and TRBJ2-7; TRBD2 agrees at 10 bases. V lost 3 bases, J lost 4 bases, and 6 bases stayed unmatched. The CDR3 totals 15 residues. The germline V gene encodes CDR1 MNHNS and CDR2 SASEGT. The CDR3 loop is CASSDESGGAYEQYF. Written as DNA, the CDR3 is TGTGCCAGCAGTGACGAGAGCGGGGGGGCTTACGAGCAGTACTTC.

This clone was recorded once. The chain couples TRBV4-1 to TRBJ2-2; D is undetermined. The CDR3 runs 17 residues. V was clipped by 0 bases and J by 3 bases, with 14 bases between them. CDR1 is MGHRA and CDR2 is YSYEKL in the germline V gene. The CDR3, as DNA: TGCGCCAGCAGCCAAGATCTATCCCAACGAGACACCGGGGAGCTGTTTTTT. Its translation: CASSQDLSQRDTGELFF.

The chain combines TRBV28 with TRBJ2-7, with 15 bases matching TRBD2. CDR1 and CDR2 from the germline V gene are MDHEN and SYDVKM. The CDR3 consists of 18 residues. V lost 4 bases and J lost 3; bases outside the gene matches: 10. CDR3 loop: CASSSATGLAGGFYEQYV. Written as DNA, the CDR3 is TGTGCCAGCAGTTCCGCCACGGGACTAGCGGGAGGCTTCTACGAGCAGTACGTC.

A single count supports this clone. The chain joins TRBV29-1 to TRBJ2-7; perhaps TRBD1 as D (7 bases). Trimming cost V 0 bases and J 6 bases, with 18 bases left between them. This CDR3 is 15 amino acids long. Germline-derived CDR1 and CDR2 are SQVTM and ANQGSEA. DNA for the CDR3: TGCAGCGTTGAAGATCGAGGGGCAGGGGGGAGCGAGCAGTACTTC. Protein sequence: CSVEDRGAGGSEQYF.

V gene TRBV7-9 combines with J gene TRBJ1-5; 10 bases line up with TRBD1. Germline V lookup: CDR1 SEHNR, CDR2 FQNEAQ (reference sequence). V dropped 5 bases and J dropped 6; count of bases not matched to a gene: 7. This CDR3 region has 15 residues. CDR3 DNA: TGTGCCAGCAGCCTCCAGGGACAGGGGACTCAGCCCCAGCATTTT. It codes for CASSLQGQGTQPQHF.

This chain joins TRBV5-4 and TRBJ2-5, with TRBD1 matching over 8 bases. V lost 3 bases to trimming and J lost 0 bases; unmatched junction nucleotides: 7. CDR1 is SGHNT, CDR2 YYREEE, per germline (reference sequence). The CDR3 runs to 16 residues. Here the CDR3 reads CASSSTDRAYQETQYF. The DNA for the CDR3 is TGTGCCAGCAGCTCGACGGACAGGGCGTACCAAGAGACCCAGTACTTC.

The chain combines TRBV30 with TRBJ2-1; 8 bases match TRBD2. The CDR3 length is 13 residues. V lost 4 bases and J lost 5; bases outside the gene matches: 4. CDR1 GTSNPN and CDR2 SVGIG come from the germline V gene (reference sequence). CDR3 nucleotides: TGTGCCTGGACGGGACTAGGGAACAATGAGCAGTTCTTC. Translated: CAWTGLGNNEQFF.

The chain links TRBV10-1 to TRBJ1-2; D might be TRBD1 (6 bases). CDR1 is WNHNN, CDR2 SYGVQD, per germline (reference sequence). The CDR3 has 13 amino acids. V was clipped by 2 bases and J by 4 bases, with 8 bases between them. The CDR3 spells CASSENRAYGYTF. The CDR3, as DNA: TGCGCCAGCAGTGAGAACAGGGCCTATGGCTACACCTTC.